This TCR beta chain was captured by sequencing in a study of CD8+ T cells in alopecia areata. The treatment was: oral pan-JAK inhibitor, 5-10 mg twice daily. Samples from alopecia areata patients were lesional scalp punch biopsies and peripheral blood. General study results and limits: Patients displayed less clarity in TCR sharing than mice, a finding possibly related to HLA.

RNA extraction and reverse transcription yielded cDNA as sequencing template. Method: immunoSEQ multiplex PCR; TCRdb's copy keeps in-frame clones and lacks some. Seen here are under 350,000 clones, roughly 50% observed once, and the top ten hold over 1.5%. Concerning this clone: Its antigen remains unknown.

From germline, CDR1 is SQVTM and CDR2 ANQGSEA. The CDR3 spans 14 residues. V lost 4 bases to trimming and J lost 0 bases, with 11 bases between them. The specimen was CD4+ T cells sorted from blood, collected at week 24, from a patient treated with tofacitinib. This TCR was sampled from a human donor with alopecia areata. The rearrangement links TRBV29-1 to TRBJ2-3; no definite D call. The CDR3 DNA follows: TGCAGCGTTGGGCCGGGTTCGAGCACAGATACGCAGTATTTT. Its protein product is CSVGPGSSTDTQYF.